This T cell receptor (beta chain) was obtained from a study of cytomegalovirus exposure and HLA in healthy donors. Study-wide points: Among donors in an Asian-associated ancestry cluster, a later analysis reportedly found fewer N-insertions than the roughly 650-donor mean. Earlier results showed most TCR beta V segments being productive about 87% or about 30% of the time.

The donors gave bone marrow, and they were healthy. The PCR had 60 Vbeta and 13 Jbeta primers. Method: immunoSEQ multiplex PCR; TCRdb's copy keeps in-frame clones and lacks some. The sample yields around 200,000 clones, about 81% seen once. Worth noting for this clone: The antigen is undetermined.

The CDR3 length is 17 residues. The ends lost 0 bases at V and 7 bases at J; junction bases unmatched: 7. The germline CDR1 and CDR2 sequences are LGHNA and YNFKEQ. The chain links TRBV4-2 to TRBJ2-1; 12 bases are a match to TRBD2. This TCR came from a man under 40 in good health and CMV-seropositive. The sequenced material came from PBMCs. This CDR3 reads CASSQDLTSGRLNEQFF. DNA for the CDR3: TGTGCCAGCAGCCAAGACCTAACTAGCGGGAGGCTTAATGAGCAGTTCTTC.